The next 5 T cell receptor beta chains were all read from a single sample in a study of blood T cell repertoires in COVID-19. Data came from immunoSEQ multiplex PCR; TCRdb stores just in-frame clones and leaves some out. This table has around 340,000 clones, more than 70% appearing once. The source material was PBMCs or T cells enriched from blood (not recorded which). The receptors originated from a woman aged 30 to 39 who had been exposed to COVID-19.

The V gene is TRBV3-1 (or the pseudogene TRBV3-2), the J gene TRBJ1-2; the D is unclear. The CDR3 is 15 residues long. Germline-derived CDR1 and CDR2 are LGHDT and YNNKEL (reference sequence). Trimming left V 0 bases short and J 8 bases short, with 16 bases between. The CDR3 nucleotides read TGTGCCAGCAGCCAAGATCTGCCCCGATTCGAGGGCTACACCTTC. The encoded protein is CASSQDLPRFEGYTF.

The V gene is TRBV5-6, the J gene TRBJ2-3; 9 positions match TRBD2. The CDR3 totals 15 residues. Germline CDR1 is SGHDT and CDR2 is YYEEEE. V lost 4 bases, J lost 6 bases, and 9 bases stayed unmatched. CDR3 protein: CASSGFSGSSDTQYF. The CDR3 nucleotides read TGTGCCAGCAGCGGATTTAGCGGGAGTAGTGATACGCAGTATTTT.

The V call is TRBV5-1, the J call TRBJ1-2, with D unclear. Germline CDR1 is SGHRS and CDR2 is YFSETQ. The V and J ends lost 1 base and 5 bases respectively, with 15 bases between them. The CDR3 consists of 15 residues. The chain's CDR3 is CASSLNGQQLYGYTF. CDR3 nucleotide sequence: TGCGCCAGCAGCTTGAACGGTCAGCAACTATATGGCTACACCTTC.

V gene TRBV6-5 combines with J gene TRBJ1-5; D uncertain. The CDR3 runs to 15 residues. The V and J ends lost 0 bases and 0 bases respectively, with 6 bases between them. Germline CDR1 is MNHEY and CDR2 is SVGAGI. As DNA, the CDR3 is TGTGCCAGCAGTTACTCAGAGAATAGCAATCAGCCCCAGCATTTT. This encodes CASSYSENSNQPQHF.

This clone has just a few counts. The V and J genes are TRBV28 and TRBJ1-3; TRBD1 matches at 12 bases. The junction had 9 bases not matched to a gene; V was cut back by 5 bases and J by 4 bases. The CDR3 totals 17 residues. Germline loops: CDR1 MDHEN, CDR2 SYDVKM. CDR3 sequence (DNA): TGTGCCAGCAGTGCCGGGACAGGGGGCGCTAAGGGAAACACCATATATTTT. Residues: CASSAGTGGAKGNTIYF.